This is a list of T cell receptor beta chains from one sample in a study of early T cells in non-severe SARS-CoV-2 infection. From the 5' RACE reads, TCRdb called clonotypes with MiXCR, one entry per CDR3 protein. The sample shows roughly 120,000 distinct CDR3 sequences, just under 15% of them seen only once. Sequenced input: whole blood. These receptors came from an adult who was a healthcare worker with PCR-confirmed SARS-CoV-2 infection or an uninfected control (not recorded which). Each CDR3 is given with its conserved first and last residue. The order of the fields is D gene, V gene, CDR3 protein. D genes are given only for firm matches.

D gene: NA
V gene: TRBV20-1
CDR3 protein: CSALPEDTDTQYF

D gene: TRBD1
V gene: TRBV13
CDR3 protein: CASSNRDRGLFEQFF

D gene: NA
V gene: TRBV7-2
CDR3 protein: CASSAGTANEKLFF

D gene: NA
V gene: TRBV19
CDR3 protein: CASSSGRSPGTEAFF

D gene: TRBD2
V gene: TRBV19
CDR3 protein: CASSIRGLAGYNEQFF

D gene: TRBD1
V gene: TRBV28
CDR3 protein: CASSLSNRGNEKLFF

D gene: NA
V gene: TRBV7-9
CDR3 protein: CASTLSYSGANVLTF

D gene: NA
V gene: TRBV12-3/TRBV12-4
CDR3 protein: CASSYDRLWGQYF

D gene: NA
V gene: TRBV6-2/TRBV6-3
CDR3 protein: CASSTGLQETQYF

D gene: NA
V gene: TRBV2
CDR3 protein: CASSVDTSYNEQFF

D gene: NA
V gene: TRBV12-3/TRBV12-4
CDR3 protein: CASGWPEAFF

D gene: NA
V gene: TRBV10-3
CDR3 protein: CAISARDRGYGYTF

D gene: NA
V gene: TRBV29-1
CDR3 protein: CSVTPMGGYEQFF